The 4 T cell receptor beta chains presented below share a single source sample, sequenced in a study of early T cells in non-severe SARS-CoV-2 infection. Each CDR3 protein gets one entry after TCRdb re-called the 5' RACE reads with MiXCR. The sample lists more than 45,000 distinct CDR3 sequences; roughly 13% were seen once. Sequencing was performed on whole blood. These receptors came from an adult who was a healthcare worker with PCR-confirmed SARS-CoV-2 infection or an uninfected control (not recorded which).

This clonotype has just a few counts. CDR3 nucleotide sequence: TGCAGCGTTGAAGGGGTGGGATACTCTGGCTACACCTTC. Protein: CSVEGVGYSGYTF. V is TRBV29-1 and J is TRBJ1-2; D is unclear. V was shortened by 1 base and J by 7 bases, with 13 bases between the two germline ends. The CDR3 sequence is 13 residues long. CDR1 and CDR2 (germline): SQVTM, ANQGSEA.

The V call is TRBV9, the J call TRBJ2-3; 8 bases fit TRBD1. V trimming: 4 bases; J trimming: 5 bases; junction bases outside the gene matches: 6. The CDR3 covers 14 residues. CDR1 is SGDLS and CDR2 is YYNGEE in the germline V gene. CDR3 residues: CASSFRTGRDTQYF. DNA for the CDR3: TGTGCCAGCAGCTTTCGGACAGGGAGAGATACGCAGTATTTT.

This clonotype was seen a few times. The CDR3 sequence is CASSPTAGGTYEQYF. The DNA of the CDR3 is TGTGCCAGCAGTCCCACAGCGGGGGGAACCTACGAGCAGTACTTC. This chain connects TRBV12-3 or TRBV12-4 to TRBJ2-7; 9 positions match TRBD2. The CDR3 has 15 amino acids. Trimming took 5 bases from V and 2 from J; bases not matched to a gene: 7.

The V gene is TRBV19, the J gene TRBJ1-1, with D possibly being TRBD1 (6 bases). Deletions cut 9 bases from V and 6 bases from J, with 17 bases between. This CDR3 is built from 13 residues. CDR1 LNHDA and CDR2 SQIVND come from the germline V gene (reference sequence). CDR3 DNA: TGTGCCAGCCTACCCCCACAGGGTTCTGAAGCTTTCTTT. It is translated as CASLPPQGSEAFF.